A single T cell receptor (beta chain) is shown here with its context. Its antigen is as yet unknown. A multiplex PCR was run with 60 Vbeta primers and 13 Jbeta primers. The repertoire was sequenced with immunoSEQ multiplex PCR; TCRdb's copy has only in-frame clones and lacks some. This repertoire includes about 130,000 clones. The entry originates in a study of cytomegalovirus exposure and HLA in healthy donors. Study-wide context: In an early release, HLA-typed donors contributed some 88 million unique TCR sequences. Whole-study results and caveats: Fewer N-insertions (relative to the roughly 660-donor mean) were reportedly seen in an Asian-associated ancestry cluster in a later analysis. Data from an earlier analysis indicated that most TCR beta V segments were productive either about 90% or about 30% of the time.

Trimming took 0 bases from V and 7 from J, leaving 8 bases between them. Germline values: CDR1 SGHRS, CDR2 YFSETQ. The length of the CDR3 is 14 residues. This chain uses TRBV5-1 with TRBJ1-6; D may be TRBD1 (6 bases). Sequencing was done on a sample of PBMCs. The TCR was taken from a woman between 40 and 55 years old in good health and CMV-seropositive. The CDR3 sequence: CASSLEDSNSPLHF. Written as DNA, the CDR3 is TGCGCCAGCAGCTTGGAGGACAGCAATTCACCCCTCCACTTT.